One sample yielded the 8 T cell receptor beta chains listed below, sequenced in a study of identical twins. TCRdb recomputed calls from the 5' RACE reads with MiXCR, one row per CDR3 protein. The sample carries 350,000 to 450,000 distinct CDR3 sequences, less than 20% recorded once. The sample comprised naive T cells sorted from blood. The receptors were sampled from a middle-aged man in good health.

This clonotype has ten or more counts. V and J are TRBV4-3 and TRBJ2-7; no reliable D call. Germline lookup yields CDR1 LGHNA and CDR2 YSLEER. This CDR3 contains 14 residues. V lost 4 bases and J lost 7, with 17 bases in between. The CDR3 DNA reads TGCGCCAGCAGCCCATGGGCCAGTTCTAGGGAGCAGTACTTC. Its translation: CASSPWASSREQYF.

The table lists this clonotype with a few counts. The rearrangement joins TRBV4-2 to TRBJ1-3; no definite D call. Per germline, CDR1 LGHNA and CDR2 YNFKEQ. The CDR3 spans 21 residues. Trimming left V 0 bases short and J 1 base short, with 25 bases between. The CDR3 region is CASSQDPVGRTLSSSGNTIYF. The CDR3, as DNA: TGTGCCAGCAGCCAAGATCCGGTCGGCAGGACTCTTTCCTCATCTGGAAACACCATATATTTT.

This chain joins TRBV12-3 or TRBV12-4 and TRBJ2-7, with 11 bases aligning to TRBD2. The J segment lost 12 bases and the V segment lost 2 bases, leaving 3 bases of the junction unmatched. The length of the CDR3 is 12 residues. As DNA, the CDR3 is TGTGCCAGCAGTTTACTAGCGGGGGGCCCGTACTTC. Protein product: CASSLLAGGPYF.

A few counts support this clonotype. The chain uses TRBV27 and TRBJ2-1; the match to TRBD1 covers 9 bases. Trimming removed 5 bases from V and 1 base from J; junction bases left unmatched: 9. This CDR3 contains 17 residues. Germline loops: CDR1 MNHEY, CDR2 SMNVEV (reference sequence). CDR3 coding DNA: TGTGCCAGCAGTCTACGGACAGGGGTCCGTTCCTACAATGAGCAGTTCTTC. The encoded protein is CASSLRTGVRSYNEQFF.

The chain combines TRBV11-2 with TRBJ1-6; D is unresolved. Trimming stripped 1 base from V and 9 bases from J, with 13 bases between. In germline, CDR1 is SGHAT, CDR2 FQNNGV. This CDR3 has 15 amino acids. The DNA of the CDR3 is TGTGCCAGCAGCTTAGCTAGTTTCGCGGGTTCACCCCTCCACTTT. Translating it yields CASSLASFAGSPLHF.

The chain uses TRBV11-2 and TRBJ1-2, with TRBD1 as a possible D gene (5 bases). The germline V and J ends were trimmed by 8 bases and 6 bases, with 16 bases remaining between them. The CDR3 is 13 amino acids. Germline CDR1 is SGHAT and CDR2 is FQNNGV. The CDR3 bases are TGTGCCAGCCGCGCTCTCCGACAGCATGGCTACACCTTC. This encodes CASRALRQHGYTF.

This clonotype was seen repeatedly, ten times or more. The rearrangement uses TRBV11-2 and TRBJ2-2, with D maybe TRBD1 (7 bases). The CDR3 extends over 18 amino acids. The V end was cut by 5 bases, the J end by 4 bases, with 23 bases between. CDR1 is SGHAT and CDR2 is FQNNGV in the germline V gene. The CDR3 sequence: CASSKSTGQTRLTGELFF. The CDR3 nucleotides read TGTGCCAGCAGCAAATCGACAGGGCAGACTAGACTCACCGGGGAGCTGTTTTTT. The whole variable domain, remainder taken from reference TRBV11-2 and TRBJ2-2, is EAGVAQSPRYKIIEKRQSVAFWCNPISGHATLYWYQQILGQGPKLLIQFQNNGVVDDSQLPKDRFSAERLKGVDSTLKIQPAKLEDSAVYLCASSKSTGQTRLTGELFFGEGSRLTVL.

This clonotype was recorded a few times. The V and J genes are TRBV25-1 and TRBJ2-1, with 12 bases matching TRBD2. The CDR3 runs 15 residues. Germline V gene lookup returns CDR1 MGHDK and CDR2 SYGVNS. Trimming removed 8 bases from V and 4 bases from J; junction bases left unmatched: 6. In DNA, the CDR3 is TGTGCCAGCGCCTCTCTAGCGGGGGGGTACAATGAGCAGTTCTTC. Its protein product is CASASLAGGYNEQFF.